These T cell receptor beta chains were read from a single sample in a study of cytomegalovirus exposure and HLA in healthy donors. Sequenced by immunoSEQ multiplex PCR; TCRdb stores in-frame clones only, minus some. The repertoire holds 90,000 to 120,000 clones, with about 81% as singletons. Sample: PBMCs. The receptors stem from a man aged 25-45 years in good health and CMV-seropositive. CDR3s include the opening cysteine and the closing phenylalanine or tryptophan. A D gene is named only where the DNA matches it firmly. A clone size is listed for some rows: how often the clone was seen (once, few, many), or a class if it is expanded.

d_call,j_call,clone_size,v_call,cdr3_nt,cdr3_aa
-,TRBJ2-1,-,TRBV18,TGTGCCAGCTCACCACCTTCAGAAGCCTACAATGAGCAGTTCTTC,CASSPPSEAYNEQFF
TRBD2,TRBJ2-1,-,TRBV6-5,TGTGCCAGCAGGCTGACTAGCGGGACGGAGTTCTTC,CASRLTSGTEFF
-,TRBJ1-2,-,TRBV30,TGTGCCTGGAGTTTGTGGGCCAACTATGGCTACACCTTC,CAWSLWANYGYTF
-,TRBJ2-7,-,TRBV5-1,TGCGCCAGCAAGCGTTTTTCTAGCTACGACGAGCAGTACTTC,CASKRFSSYDEQYF
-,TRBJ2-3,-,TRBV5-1,TGCGCCAGCAGCTTGGGGCAGAGCACAGATACGCAGTATTTT,CASSLGQSTDTQYF
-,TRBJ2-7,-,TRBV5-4,TGTGCCAGCAGCTTGGGGTCGGGAATCACGTCCTACGAGCAGTACTTC,CASSLGSGITSYEQYF
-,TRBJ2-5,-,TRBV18,TGTGCCAGCTCACCAGTGGAGGGTAAAGAGACCCAGTACTTC,CASSPVEGKETQYF
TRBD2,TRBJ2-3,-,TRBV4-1,TGCGCCAGCAGCCAAGATAGGGCTAGCGGGGGGCCGGATACGCAGTATTTT,CASSQDRASGGPDTQYF
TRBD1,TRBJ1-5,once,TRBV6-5,TGTGCCAGCAGGGGACAGACTTACAATCAGCCCCAGCATTTT,CASRGQTYNQPQHF
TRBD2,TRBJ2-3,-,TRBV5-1,TGCGCCAGCAGCTATGCGGGGGTACGCACAGATACGCAGTATTTT,CASSYAGVRTDTQYF
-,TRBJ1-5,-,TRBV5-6,TGTGCCAGCAGCTTTGGGCAGGGCAATCAGCCCCAGCATTTT,CASSFGQGNQPQHF
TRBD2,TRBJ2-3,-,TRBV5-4,TGTGCCAGCAGCTCAGTAGCGGGGCCGCCAGATACGCAGTATTTT,CASSSVAGPPDTQYF
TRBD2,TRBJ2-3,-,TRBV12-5,TGTGCTAGTGGTTTGCCTAGCGGGGCTGCACGAGATACGCAGTATTTT,CASGLPSGAARDTQYF
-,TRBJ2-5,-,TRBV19,TGTGCCAGCCGGGTCGAACTGCTTGAGACCCAGTACTTC,CASRVELLETQYF
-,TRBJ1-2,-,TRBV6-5,TGTGCCAGCAGTTCGGGGGGGTCTCTTGGCTACACCTTC,CASSSGGSLGYTF
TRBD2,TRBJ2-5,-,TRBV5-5,TGTGCCAGCAGCTTGGTCCCTAGCGGGGTTCAGGAGACCCAGTACTTC,CASSLVPSGVQETQYF